Below, 27 T cell receptor beta chains from the same sample are listed, as sequenced in a study of vaccination effects on CD4 cells after COVID-19. No cognate antigen is known for these TCRs. Profiling relied on immunoSEQ multiplex PCR, and the TCRdb table lists in-frame clones only, not all of them. The sample records just under 30,000 clones, roughly 74% being singletons. Within the ViraFEST assay, antigen-specific CD4+ T cells underwent expansion with viral peptide pools prior to sequencing. Culture lasted 10 days before CD4+ T cell isolation. Participants were vaccinated with two doses of either the BNT162b2 or mRNA-1273 vaccine. The sample was CD4+ T cells from PBMCs cultured with HCoV-OC43 spike peptides, taken after COVID-19 vaccination. Subset denoted: HCoV-OC43 spike overlapping peptide pool stimulation. The receptors here all came from a human donor who received a COVID-19 vaccine.

This sequence joins TRBV29-1 and TRBJ1-2; no reliable D call. CDR1 SQVTM and CDR2 ANQGSEA come from the germline V gene. V lost 5 bases and J 0 bases, leaving 4 bases between the germline ends. The CDR3 spans 11 residues. The CDR3 region is CSVSTNYGYTF. In DNA, the CDR3 is TGCAGCGTTTCGACTAACTATGGCTACACCTTC.

The V and J genes are TRBV3-1 (or the pseudogene TRBV3-2) and TRBJ2-7; D call uncertain. CDR3 length equals 12 residues. Germline values: CDR1 LGHDT, CDR2 YNNKEL (reference sequence). Trimming cost V 2 bases and J 7 bases, with 9 bases left between them. In DNA, the CDR3 is TGTGCCAGCAGCCAAAGGTTGGGAGAGCAGTACTTC. It codes for CASSQRLGEQYF.

The V and J genes are TRBV6-5 and TRBJ1-1; TRBD1 agrees at 9 bases. Per the germline V gene, CDR1 is MNHEY and CDR2 is SVGAGI. CDR3 length: 14 residues. J lost 4 bases, V lost 5 bases, and 5 bases had no gene match. CDR3 residues: CASSLQDRGTEAFF. The CDR3 DNA follows: TGTGCCAGCAGTCTCCAGGACAGGGGCACTGAAGCTTTCTTT.

The V gene is TRBV11-3, the J gene TRBJ2-3; 12 bases are a match to TRBD2. This CDR3 has 16 amino acids. CDR1 and CDR2 from the germline V gene are SGHNT and YENEEA. Unmatched junction bases numbered 8, after V lost 5 bases and J lost 5 bases. In nucleotides, the CDR3 is TGTGCCAGCAGCCCCAGACTAGCGGGAGAAGGAGATACGCAGTATTTT. Its translation is CASSPRLAGEGDTQYF.

The chain carries TRBV6-1 and TRBJ2-7, with 11 bases that match TRBD2. Germline CDR1 reads MNHNS; CDR2 reads SASEGT. The junction had 6 bases not matched to a gene; V was cut back by 7 bases and J by 7 bases. The CDR3 is 13 amino acids. The CDR3 region has the DNA TGTGCCAGCAACCCGGGACTAGCGGATGAGCAGTACTTC. Protein product: CASNPGLADEQYF.

CDR3 amino acids: CASRPSTGVGTDTQYF. The CDR3 nucleotides are TGCGCCAGCAGACCCTCTACAGGGGTAGGAACAGATACGCAGTATTTT. This chain connects TRBV10-2 to TRBJ2-3; 7 bases line up with TRBD1. The junction had 12 bases not matched to a gene; V was cut back by 6 bases and J by 3 bases. There are 16 residues in the CDR3. The V gene's germline CDR1 is WSHSY and CDR2 SAAADI.

The chain employs TRBV11-3 and TRBJ2-3, with 10 bases fitting TRBD2. CDR3 length: 18 amino acids. V was clipped by 3 bases and J by 0 bases; unmatched bases: 9. Germline CDR1 SGHNT, CDR2 YENEEA. This CDR3 is CASSLGWTSGGSTDTQYF. CDR3 in DNA: TGTGCCAGCAGCTTGGGTTGGACTAGCGGAGGTAGCACAGATACGCAGTATTTT. Filled out from reference TRBV11-3 and TRBJ2-3, the complete variable domain reads EAGVVQSPRYKIIEKKQPVAFWCNPISGHNTLYWYLQNLGQGPELLIRYENEEAVDDSQLPKDRFSAERLKGVDSTLKIQPAELGDSAVYLCASSLGWTSGGSTDTQYFGPGTRLTVL.

This chain links TRBV15 with TRBJ2-5, with unresolved D. This CDR3 comprises 11 residues. V lost 0 bases and J lost 4, with 0 bases in between. The V gene's germline CDR1 is LNHNV and CDR2 YYDKDF (reference sequence). The CDR3 coding sequence is TGTGCCACCAGCAGAGAAGAGACCCAGTACTTC. Its protein is CATSREETQYF.

The chain joins TRBV6-5 to TRBJ1-2, with TRBD1 as a possible D gene (5 bases). The V gene lost 3 bases and the J gene lost 3 bases, with 14 bases spanning the gap. The CDR3 has 15 amino acids. CDR1 is MNHEY and CDR2 is SVGAGI in the germline V gene. CDR3 coding DNA: TGTGCCAGCAGTTATGATGGGACCGACCACTATGGCTACACCTTC. Translated, it gives CASSYDGTDHYGYTF.

This clone was detected a few times. V gene TRBV20-1 combines with J gene TRBJ1-1, with D perhaps matching TRBD1 (5 bases). The CDR3 is made up of 14 amino acids. Germline lookup yields CDR1 DFQATT and CDR2 SNEGSKA (reference sequence). Deletions cut 3 bases from V and 0 bases from J, with 11 bases between. CDR3 residues: CSASRGRVNTEAFF. In DNA, the CDR3 is TGCAGTGCTAGTCGGGGACGGGTGAACACTGAAGCTTTCTTT.

This clone was seen more than once but under ten times. This chain uses TRBV5-1 with TRBJ1-1, with a possible D match to TRBD1 (6 bases). Trimming took off 6 bases at V and 0 bases at J, with 15 bases between the two ends. The germline CDR1 and CDR2 sequences are SGHRS and YFSETQ. The CDR3 covers 15 residues. The CDR3 DNA follows: TGCGCCAGCAATGGGGGGCTCCGTATGAACACTGAAGCTTTCTTT. It specifies CASNGGLRMNTEAFF.

This chain connects TRBV6-5 to TRBJ2-6; no definite D call. Trimming pared 1 base from V and 0 bases from J, leaving 4 bases between. CDR3 size: 15 residues. Germline CDR1 and CDR2: MNHEY and SVGAGI. This CDR3 is CASSYFGSGANVLTF. The CDR3 region has the DNA TGTGCCAGCAGTTACTTTGGCTCTGGGGCCAACGTCCTGACTTTC.

The V and J genes are TRBV5-1 and TRBJ1-2, with D unclear. V was cut by 0 bases and J by 4 bases, with 7 bases left in between. This CDR3 has 13 amino acids. Germline V gene sequence: CDR1 SGHRS, CDR2 YFSETQ. The CDR3 region has the DNA TGCGCCAGCAGCTTGGGGGCCTCCTATGGCTACACCTTC. Protein sequence: CASSLGASYGYTF.

This clone was recorded a few times. The CDR3 bases are TGTGCCAGCAGCATTAGCACCACAATGTATCAGTTCTTC. Translating gives CASSISTTMYQFF. The chain uses TRBV7-2 and TRBJ2-1; no definite D call. V lost 5 bases to trimming and J lost 13 bases, with 18 bases between them. The V gene's germline CDR1 is SGHTA and CDR2 FQGNSA. The CDR3 consists of 13 residues. The whole variable domain, remainder taken from reference TRBV7-2 and TRBJ2-1, is GAGVSQSPSNKVTEKGKDVELRCDPISGHTALYWYRQSLGQGLEFLIYFQGNSAPDKSGLPSDRFSAERTGGSVSTLTIQRTQQEDSAVYLCASSISTTMYQFFGPGTRLTVL.

The chain recombines TRBV6-5 with TRBJ1-4, with D possibly being TRBD1 (6 bases). The CDR3 is 14 residues long. CDR1 and CDR2 (germline): MNHEY, SVGAGI. Trimming cost V 7 bases and J 2 bases, with 11 bases left between them. The CDR3 region has the DNA TGTGCCAGCATCGCGGGGGGCACTAATGAAAAACTGTTTTTT. This translates into CASIAGGTNEKLFF.

The CDR3 bases are TGTGCCAGCAGGGCCCGCCAGGCAGGGCGGGAGACCCAGTACTTC. Amino acids: CASRARQAGRETQYF. The chain is built from TRBV2 and TRBJ2-5; possibly TRBD1 for D (5 bases). The CDR3 loop spans 15 amino acids. Between the trimmed V and J ends, which lost 6 bases and 5 bases, there was a span of 19 bases. Germline V CDR1 and CDR2: SNHLY, FYNNEI.

This chain links TRBV20-1 with TRBJ2-3; no definite D call. This CDR3 has 9 amino acids. CDR1 and CDR2 from the germline V gene are DFQATT and SNEGSKA (reference sequence). The V gene lost 7 bases and the J gene lost 7 bases, with 6 bases spanning the gap. The CDR3, as DNA: TGCAGTGGCCGGAATACGCAGTATTTT. This codes for CSGRNTQYF.

This clone was recorded a few times. The chain combines TRBV4-1 with TRBJ1-1, with D unclear. Germline CDR1 MGHRA, CDR2 YSYEKL. Trimming took off 1 base at V and 5 bases at J, with 8 bases between the two ends. This CDR3 spans 13 amino acids. The CDR3 coding sequence is TGCGCCAGCAGCCAAGCCCCAGCTACTGAAGCTTTCTTT. Protein sequence: CASSQAPATEAFF.

The rearrangement uses TRBV19 and TRBJ1-2; the match to TRBD1 covers 10 bases. Trimming at V came to 5 bases and at J to 6 bases, leaving 3 bases not matched to a gene. Germline CDR1 LNHDA, CDR2 SQIVND (reference sequence). The CDR3 is 13 residues long. CDR3 amino acids: CASSSTGGDGYTF. In DNA form, the CDR3 reads TGTGCCAGTAGTTCGACAGGGGGCGATGGCTACACCTTC. The variable domain in full, with the rest retrieved from reference TRBV19 and TRBJ1-2, is DGGITQSPKYLFRKEGQNVTLSCEQNLNHDAMYWYRQDPGQGLRLIYYSQIVNDFQKGDIAEGYSVSREKKESFPLTVTSAQKNPTAFYLCASSSTGGDGYTFGSGTRLTVV.

J is TRBJ2-5 and V is TRBV5-1, with no clear D. CDR1 and CDR2 (germline): SGHRS, YFSETQ. The CDR3 contains 15 residues. Deletions cut 0 bases from V and 4 bases from J, with 13 bases between. For the CDR3, the DNA is TGCGCCAGCAGCTTGGGATTTAAGGCAGGAGAGACCCAGTACTTC. This codes for CASSLGFKAGETQYF.

This clone was picked up a small number of times. The V call is TRBV12-3 or TRBV12-4, the J call TRBJ2-7; D is ambiguous. The CDR3 is 12 amino acids. V shed 3 bases and J shed 2 bases, with 5 bases lying between them. CDR3: CASSFGPYEQYF. In DNA, the CDR3 is TGTGCCAGCAGTTTTGGACCCTACGAGCAGTACTTC.

This chain uses TRBV4-1 with TRBJ1-2, with 8 bases identical to TRBD1. The CDR3 consists of 15 residues. The V and J ends lost 4 bases and 4 bases, in that order; junction bases with no gene match: 8. Germline V gene sequence: CDR1 MGHRA, CDR2 YSYEKL. The chain's CDR3 is CASSPTDRGGYGYTF. The CDR3 bases are TGCGCCAGCAGCCCTACAGACAGGGGCGGCTATGGCTACACCTTC.

V and J are TRBV2 and TRBJ2-5; 8 positions match TRBD2. The CDR3 consists of 16 residues. V was clipped by 8 bases and J by 5 bases; unmatched bases: 16. Germline V gives CDR1 SNHLY, CDR2 FYNNEI. Here the CDR3 DNA reads TGTGCCAGCTGGACTAGCACCTTCTCCCGGTCGGAGACCCAGTACTTC. Translating gives CASWTSTFSRSETQYF.

CDR3 amino acids: CASSLDGFTSGRTTTDTQYF. The CDR3 nucleotides are TGCGCCAGCAGCCTCGACGGGTTTACTAGCGGGAGGACAACCACAGATACGCAGTATTTT. V and J are TRBV5-1 and TRBJ2-3, with 12 bases aligning to TRBD2. Germline V gives CDR1 SGHRS, CDR2 YFSETQ. Trimming removed 4 bases from V and 2 bases from J; junction bases left unmatched: 17. The CDR3 contains 20 residues.

This chain connects TRBV7-9 to TRBJ1-1; D not certain. With 4 bases removed from V and 8 bases from J, the gap between germline ends came to 8 bases. CDR1 is SEHNR, CDR2 FQNEAQ, per germline (reference sequence). The CDR3 sequence is 11 residues long. CDR3: CASSSLLEAFF. CDR3 nucleotides: TGTGCCAGCAGCTCCCTTTTAGAAGCTTTCTTT.

The V gene is TRBV5-6, the J gene TRBJ1-6, with 10 positions matching TRBD1. CDR1 is SGHDT, CDR2 YYEEEE, per germline. This CDR3 has 17 amino acids. With 0 bases clipped from V and 9 bases from J, the junction kept 9 bases outside the gene matches. The CDR3 DNA follows: TGTGCCAGCAGCTTGGCCCGTACCCGGGACAGGGGTTCACCCCTCCACTTT. It is translated as CASSLARTRDRGSPLHF. The full variable domain, its missing parts supplied by reference TRBV5-6 and TRBJ1-6, is DAGVTQSPTHLIKTRGQQVTLRCSPKSGHDTVSWYQQALGQGPQFIFQYYEEEERQRGNFPDRFSGHQFPNYSSELNVNALLLGDSALYLCASSLARTRDRGSPLHFGNGTRLTVT.

J is TRBJ1-1 and V is TRBV7-2, with 7 bases matching TRBD1. CDR1 is SGHTA, CDR2 FQGNSA, per germline. The ends lost 1 base at V and 0 bases at J; junction bases unmatched: 5. The CDR3 covers 16 residues. CDR3 in DNA: TGTGCCAGCAGCTTAGGGCACGACAGGGTGAACACTGAAGCTTTCTTT. The encoded protein is CASSLGHDRVNTEAFF.